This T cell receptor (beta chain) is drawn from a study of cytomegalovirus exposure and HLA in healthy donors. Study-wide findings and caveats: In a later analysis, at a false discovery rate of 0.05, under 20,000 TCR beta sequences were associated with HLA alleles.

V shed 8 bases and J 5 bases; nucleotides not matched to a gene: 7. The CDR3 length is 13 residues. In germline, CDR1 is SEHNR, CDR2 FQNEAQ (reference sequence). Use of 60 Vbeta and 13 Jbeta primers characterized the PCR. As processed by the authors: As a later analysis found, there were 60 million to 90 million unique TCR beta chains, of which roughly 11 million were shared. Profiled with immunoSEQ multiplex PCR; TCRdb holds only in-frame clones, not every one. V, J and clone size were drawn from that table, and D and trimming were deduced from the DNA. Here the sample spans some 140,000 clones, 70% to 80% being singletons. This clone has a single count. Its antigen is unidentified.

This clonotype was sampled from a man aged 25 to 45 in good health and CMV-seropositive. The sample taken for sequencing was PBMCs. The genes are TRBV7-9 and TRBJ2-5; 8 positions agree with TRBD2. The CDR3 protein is CASGTRVLETQYF. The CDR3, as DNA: TGTGCCAGCGGGACTAGAGTGTTGGAGACCCAGTACTTC.